This T cell receptor (beta chain) was identified in a study of blood T cells in healthy people across ages. Study-wide points: Observed TCR beta diversity per million T cells went down as age went up. This fall followed a roughly linear course with age.

As regards this clonotype: Its antigen is unidentified.

Germline CDR1 SGHAT, CDR2 FQNNGV. The CDR3 is made up of 16 amino acids. Trimming cost V 3 bases and J 6 bases, with 18 bases left between them. The use of a sample-barcoded 5' primer and a J-beta primer mix characterized a second PCR of about 7 to 12 cycles. TCRdb redid the calling of the 5' RACE reads with MiXCR, one entry per CDR3 protein. The sample shows more than 650,000 distinct CDR3 sequences, around a fifth of them seen only once. The donors, healthy Caucasians from Russia, were aged roughly 6 to 90. The V call is TRBV11-2, the J call TRBJ2-1, with D possibly matching TRBD2 (5 bases). The source of this sequence is a man between 70 and 80 years old in good health. Input material: blood. Here the CDR3 reads CASSFIPGRTRNEQFF. The CDR3 DNA sequence: TGTGCCAGCAGCTTCATCCCGGGAAGGACCCGCAATGAGCAGTTCTTC.